One sample yielded the 4 T cell receptor beta chains listed below, sequenced in a study of blood T cell repertoires in COVID-19 (dated by TCRdb to between 2020 and 2021). The receptor library was made with the immunoSEQ multiplex PCR assay. Sourced from immuneACCESS, this table was stored by TCRdb with only in-frame sequences that have V and J called. A share of the clones is absent; for the studies checked, an unresolved V gene accounts for under half, and the remainder has no known explanation. The sample yields about 170,000 clones; approximately 90% were counted once. Of the sample, about 4.9% is held by the ten largest clones. The sequenced sample was peripheral blood. All receptors come from a man aged 18 to 29 with COVID-19, enrolled during active disease.

The chain couples TRBV15 to TRBJ1-5, with D unresolved. The CDR3 is 15 residues long. Germline assignment: CDR1 LNHNV and CDR2 YYDKDF (reference sequence). The V end lost 0 bases, the J end lost 7 bases, and 13 bases lay between the germline ends. CDR3 loop: CATSRDRLSEQPQHF. CDR3 bases: TGTGCCACCAGCAGAGACAGGCTTTCAGAGCAGCCCCAGCATTTT.

This chain joins TRBV28 and TRBJ1-1; 8 bases are a match to TRBD1. This CDR3 comprises 15 residues. Germline values: CDR1 MDHEN, CDR2 SYDVKM. J gave up 4 bases and V 6 bases, and 10 bases lay outside the gene matches. DNA for the CDR3: TGTGCCAGCAGCCCGGGACAGGTAACGGGCACTGAAGCTTTCTTT. Protein product: CASSPGQVTGTEAFF. Based on the CDR3 plus reference TRBV28 and TRBJ1-1, the full variable domain is DVKVTQSSRYLVKRTGEKVFLECVQDMDHENMFWYRQDPGLGLRLIYFSYDVKMKEKGDIPEGYSVSREKKERFSLILESASTNQTSMYLCASSPGQVTGTEAFFGQGTRLTVV.

V and J are TRBV11-3 and TRBJ2-2; D is uncertain. Trimming took 1 base from V and 0 from J, leaving 3 bases between them. Germline-derived CDR1 and CDR2 are SGHNT and YENEEA. This CDR3 is built from 14 residues. CDR3 bases: TGTGCCAGCAGCTTAGCGGCGAACACCGGGGAGCTGTTTTTT. It yields the protein CASSLAANTGELFF.

This clone appeared once. V gene TRBV5-1 combines with J gene TRBJ2-1; 7 bases are a match to TRBD2. J was trimmed by 4 bases and V by 1 base; bases with no gene match: 5. The CDR3 is 15 amino acids. Germline V gene sequence: CDR1 SGHRS, CDR2 YFSETQ. CDR3 nucleotide sequence: TGCGCCAGCAGCTTGTGGGGGGAGGGATACAATGAGCAGTTCTTC. Its translation is CASSLWGEGYNEQFF.